This T cell receptor (beta chain) originates from a study of blood T cell repertoires in COVID-19. Data came from immunoSEQ multiplex PCR; TCRdb stores just in-frame clones and leaves some out. The table lists tens of thousands of clones, 75% to 90% of them singletons, with 5.2% in the top ten. The CDR3 runs 18 residues. Germline CDR1 LGHNA, CDR2 YSLEER. The V end lost 4 bases, the J end lost 2 bases, and 24 bases lay between the germline ends. Sequenced sample: peripheral blood. The chain joins TRBV4-3 to TRBJ2-7, with a weak D call TRBD2 (5 bases). The receptor was isolated from a man aged 45 to 65 with active COVID-19. Here the CDR3 DNA reads TGCGCCAGCAGCCCCGAGGTTGCGGACTTCGGAGGCCCCTACGAGCAGTACTTC. It specifies CASSPEVADFGGPYEQYF.